This T cell receptor beta chain was captured by sequencing in a study of cytomegalovirus exposure and HLA in healthy donors (dated by TCRdb to the late 2010s). Broadly, across the study: An earlier analysis of some 550 of the donors reported 250 to 300 Gb of sequence data and more than 90 million unique TCR beta sequences from roughly 200 million T cells. An early release that covered about 640 HLA-typed donors contained approximately 300 gigabases of sequencing data and tens of millions of unique TCR sequences. Among the 398 genotyped donors, about 85% belonged to the genetic ancestry cluster associated with self-reported Caucasian donors. The study aimed to test whether cataloging public T cell receptors could reveal signatures of past pathogen exposure. The study used immunosequencing to profile the T cell repertoires of several hundred subjects and linked those repertoires to cytomegalovirus serostatus. Along with the roughly 670-subject first cohort, a separate validation cohort of around 120 different subjects was used. High-throughput TCR immunosequencing, statistical association of individual TCRs with disease status, and machine learning were combined to predict cytomegalovirus infection status. In a later analysis, previously published TCR beta repertoires from several hundred donors were re-analyzed and high-resolution HLA genotyping was added so that TCR occurrence patterns could be studied. Rather than using new phenotypic data, the later analysis identified candidate immune exposures from TCR beta sequences and from how often those sequences occurred across donors. In an earlier analysis of 550 to 700 of the donors, high-throughput TCR beta sequencing was used to judge whether each TCR beta V gene segment behaved as functional or pseudogenic. Alongside the repertoire data, information on donor age, sex, ethnicity and CMV serostatus was compiled. A later genetic analysis used genome-wide SNP genotypes for about three fifths of the 666 donors, treating that subset as a discovery cohort. All discovery cohort repertoires had been generated on a single sequencing platform. Class I and class II HLA loci were covered by the typing at four-digit resolution. Typing coverage differed by locus: A, B, C, DRB1 and DQB1 were typed in about 620-640 donors, DQA1 in approximately 520, DPA1 in 600 to 610, and DPB1 in 450 to 480. Five DR-DQ haplotypes were treated as single units for association and clustering because of strong linkage in the cohort. Among around 400 genotyped donors of the cohort, an average of approximately 240,000 unique TCR beta nucleotide sequences was sequenced per donor, of which roughly 18% were non-productive. Overall study outcomes, separate from this receptor: Sequencing depth was assumed to be roughly uniform across donors in the presence/absence analyses, though that assumption may not hold. The classifier was reported to diagnose cytomegalovirus status with high specificity and sensitivity in both the original and validation cohorts. The cohort was sequenced for TCR beta chains only, and without alpha or paired-chain data the features that could be detected were limited. In a later analysis, HLA-associated TCR beta chains were found to be more clonally expanded and to have lower generation probabilities than equally common non-associated chains. Most CMV-associated TCR beta chains appeared to be HLA-restricted in a later analysis, and the HLA associations seemed to be driven largely by CMV exposure. Across donors, most TCR sequences were observed very rarely, whereas some public TCRs were present in many individuals. A later analysis associated approximately 17,000 TCR beta sequences with specific HLA alleles at a false discovery rate of 0.05. When HLA alleles, especially DR and DQ, strongly co-occurred, TCR associations were difficult to assign to individual alleles. According to the authors, the approach could potentially be generalized to other disease states and immunological phenotypes. A total of 150 to 200 TCR beta chains were listed by the study as associated with cytomegalovirus. A later genetic analysis reported fewer N-insertions in productive TCRs among donors in an Asian-associated ancestry cluster than the roughly 720-donor mean. A later analysis found that TCR association rates varied across HLA loci, with DRB1 alleles showing the most associated TCRs and HLA-C alleles the fewest. Immune exposure information for the cohort was limited to CMV serostatus. Some IMGT-functional V segments, including TRBV6-2 and TRBV6-3, could not be told apart with the 87-base-pair reads, so those segments were excluded. Broadly in line with IMGT annotations, most TCR beta V segments showed up in productive rearrangements about 90% or about 30% of the time in an earlier analysis of 450 to 600 of the donors. Several of the top co-occurrence clusters appeared to be linked to parvovirus B19, influenza, CMV and Epstein-Barr virus, according to a later analysis. Roughly 17 rarely observed V segments, including chromosome 9 orphons, were excluded from the earlier analysis of about 500 of the donors because counts were too low. A further reported finding was that TCR beta sequences accurately predicted the HLA-A and HLA-B alleles for most subjects in the first cohort. A cluster of highly shared sequence variants was judged likely to represent a technical artifact of the sequencing pipeline. Because HLA typing was unavailable for some donors at each locus, only the typed subset was used in association tests. Linkage disequilibrium might explain the correlated functional status among segregating V segments, but an unknown experimental factor could not be ruled out. V-gene and J-gene trimming of TCR beta chains was associated with a missense DCLRE1C variant in a later genetic analysis, and the association was replicated in an independent cohort. A few of the identified cytomegalovirus-associated TCR beta chains were confirmed in vitro to be specific for cytomegalovirus antigens.

Reading the germline V gene gives CDR1 MNHNS and CDR2 SASEGT. Compared with germline, V lacks 2 bases and J lacks 7 bases; bases without a gene match: 10. Counted from cysteine to phenylalanine, this CDR3 has 15 amino acids. Here the CDR3 DNA is all that survives: 45 bases in frame from base 1. The cohort comprised around 690 healthy bone marrow donors. Cohort members were all nominally healthy when sampled, although unrecorded immune exposures were likely present. The donor was CMV seropositive and was included in the group of 250 to 350 seropositive cohort members. Each donor provided a peripheral blood sample, and peripheral blood mononuclear cells were used for TCR beta sequencing. Genomic DNA extraction from the blood cell samples was performed with the Qiagen DNeasy Blood Extraction Kit. As for this clone: The specificity of this receptor is unknown. No per-base quality is available; no much larger clone lies one base away.

Preparation of the library involved the immunoSEQ multiplex PCR assay. For the multiplex PCR, a mixture combining 60 forward primers for TCR Vbeta segments and 13 reverse primers for TCR Jbeta segments was used. Amplification of the CDR3 region of rearranged TCR beta genes was performed with a multiplex PCR assay on genomic DNA. On the Illumina HiSeq System, the amplified TCR beta libraries were sequenced as 87-base-pair reads. Processing in the source paper ran as follows. Across the 500 to 700 repertoires, a later analysis counted some 80 million unique TCR beta chains, around 10 million of which were shared by at least two donors. Raw reads were error-corrected and collapsed into unique sequences with a nearest-neighbor algorithm that merged closely related sequences to remove PCR and sequencing errors. Alignment of CDR3 sequences to IMGT reference sequences was used to assign V, D and J gene segments. For a sequence to be retained, a match of at least six nucleotides to both a V gene segment and a J gene segment was required. Rearrangements were called productive when the CDR3 lacked stop codons and stayed in frame with V and J; all others were non-productive. Following IMGT convention, CDR3 was defined as the stretch from the second conserved V-encoded cysteine up to the conserved J-encoded phenylalanine. The earlier analysis of fewer than 700 of the donors excluded sequences that lacked an unambiguous match to a single V gene segment. In an earlier analysis of 587 of the donors, a V segment was called functional when productive rearrangements were above 56.7%, and segregating when the standard deviation between donors exceeded 5%. A statistical classification framework was built for diagnosing cytomegalovirus status from the catalog of TCR beta chain sequences. In a later analysis, TCR nucleotide sequences were compared against IMGT/GENE-DB human TR gene sequences so that V and J genes could be assigned. A later analysis assigned CDR3 sequences and most-parsimonious VDJ recombination scenarios with the TCRdist pipeline. A later analysis defined each TCR beta chain by its CDR3 amino acid sequence plus V-gene family, and excluded reads lacking a unique V-gene family. A later analysis removed several hundred highly shared, low-generation-probability nucleotide sequences to deal with suspected cross-contamination and a sequencing artifact. For each public chain, a later analysis derived a clonal expansion index from normalized ranks of inferred template counts within each repertoire. A later analysis computed generation probabilities with a VDJ recombination model fitted to out-of-frame rearrangements, and checked the results against IGoR. In a later analysis, TCR-TCR, TCR-HLA and TCR-CMV co-occurrence was scored with hypergeometric tests, and a repertoire-size bias correction was applied to TCR pairs. A later analysis estimated false discovery rates by permuting HLA or CMV assignments 20 times. In a later analysis, co-occurring TCRs were grouped using DBSCAN, and TCRdist sequence similarity was added for clustering within HLA-allele-positive subsets. Repertoires with fewer than 30,000 or more than 120,000 public chains were left out of co-occurrence clustering, as were five repertoires with anomalous nucleotide sharing. TCRdb obtained this table from immuneACCESS and retained in-frame rearrangements with V and J assigned. These tables miss some clones; where compared with another copy, unresolved V genes account for less than half of the shortfall, and the remainder is unexplained. V, J and clone size derive from that table, while D and trimming were established from the DNA sequence. The sample yields 130,000 or so clones; roughly four fifths were counted once. 3% to 3.5% of the sample comes from the top ten.

Material: PBMCs. The sequence derives from a man aged 18 to 30 in good health and CMV-seropositive. The sequence joins TRBV6-1 to TRBJ1-1; TRBD1 agrees with 7 junctional bases. The bases are TGTGCCAGCAGTGAACCCGGGACAGCTATAAATGAAGCTTTCTTT. It specifies CASSEPGTAINEAFF.